A selection of T cell receptor beta chains follows, all from one sample in a study of blood T cell repertoires in COVID-19. Repertoires were generated with immunoSEQ multiplex PCR, while TCRdb's copy carries only in-frame clones and drops some. The sample gives about 170,000 clones, 80% to 85% of which show up once; about 14% is in the top ten. The sequenced material came from peripheral blood. Receptors originate from a woman in her seventies with COVID-19, enrolled during active disease. Both conserved end residues are part of each CDR3. A D gene is named only where the DNA matches it firmly. Clone size appears in some rows only: once, few, many, or a class for an expanded clone.

J gene: TRBJ1-1; clone size: -; D gene: -; V gene: TRBV18; CDR3 protein: CASSPLGRENTEAFF; CDR3 DNA: TGTGCCAGCTCACCGCTAGGGAGAGAGAACACTGAAGCTTTCTTT
J gene: TRBJ2-1; clone size: -; D gene: -; V gene: TRBV2; CDR3 protein: CASSEDGRSWGDEQFF; CDR3 DNA: TGTGCCAGCAGTGAAGACGGACGTTCATGGGGGGATGAGCAGTTCTTC
J gene: TRBJ2-1; clone size: once; D gene: -; V gene: TRBV5-1; CDR3 protein: CASSQEGRFNEQFF; CDR3 DNA: TGCGCCAGCAGCCAGGAGGGACGGTTCAATGAGCAGTTCTTC
J gene: TRBJ2-5; clone size: -; D gene: -; V gene: TRBV5-4; CDR3 protein: CASKLGQGQQETQYF; CDR3 DNA: TGTGCCAGCAAGCTGGGGCAGGGGCAACAAGAGACCCAGTACTTC
J gene: TRBJ2-5; clone size: -; D gene: TRBD2; V gene: TRBV7-9; CDR3 protein: CASSLSGRGETQYF; CDR3 DNA: TGTGCCAGCAGCTTGAGCGGGAGGGGAGAGACCCAGTACTTC
J gene: TRBJ2-4; clone size: -; D gene: -; V gene: TRBV28; CDR3 protein: CASSFERATKNIQYF; CDR3 DNA: TGTGCCAGCAGTTTCGAGCGGGCAACCAAAAACATTCAGTACTTC
J gene: TRBJ2-1; clone size: few; D gene: -; V gene: TRBV5-1; CDR3 protein: CASSLAGGTRPNEQFF; CDR3 DNA: TGCGCCAGCAGCTTGGCCGGCGGGACCCGGCCCAATGAGCAGTTCTTC
J gene: TRBJ1-5; clone size: -; D gene: -; V gene: TRBV28; CDR3 protein: CASSLKADKYSNQPQHF; CDR3 DNA: TGTGCCAGCAGTTTAAAGGCAGACAAGTATAGCAATCAGCCCCAGCATTTT
J gene: TRBJ2-7; clone size: few; D gene: TRBD2; V gene: TRBV7-9; CDR3 protein: CASSLAGLAGGEQYF; CDR3 DNA: TGTGCCAGCAGCTTAGCGGGACTAGCGGGAGGCGAGCAGTACTTC
J gene: TRBJ1-3; clone size: -; D gene: -; V gene: TRBV10-3; CDR3 protein: CAISETSGNTIYF; CDR3 DNA: TGTGCCATCTCTGAGACTTCTGGAAACACCATATATTTT
J gene: TRBJ2-3; clone size: -; D gene: TRBD2; V gene: TRBV5-1; CDR3 protein: CASSWTGLAGNTDTQYF; CDR3 DNA: TGCGCCAGCAGCTGGACGGGACTAGCGGGGAACACAGATACGCAGTATTTT
J gene: TRBJ2-1; clone size: -; D gene: TRBD2; V gene: TRBV4-2; CDR3 protein: CASSAGTSGRADEQFF; CDR3 DNA: TGTGCCAGCAGCGCAGGGACTAGCGGGAGGGCGGATGAGCAGTTCTTC
J gene: TRBJ1-5; clone size: -; D gene: -; V gene: TRBV27; CDR3 protein: CASSFTRGQPQHF; CDR3 DNA: TGTGCCAGCAGTTTCACCCGGGGACAGCCCCAGCATTTT
J gene: TRBJ1-1; clone size: -; D gene: -; V gene: TRBV7-8; CDR3 protein: CALADDSNTEAFF; CDR3 DNA: TGTGCCCTGGCGGATGACAGCAACACTGAAGCTTTCTTT
J gene: TRBJ2-2; clone size: -; D gene: -; V gene: TRBV14; CDR3 protein: CASSQARYTGELFF; CDR3 DNA: TGTGCCAGCAGCCAAGCTAGGTACACCGGGGAGCTGTTTTTT
J gene: TRBJ2-1; clone size: -; D gene: TRBD2; V gene: TRBV29-1; CDR3 protein: CSVAAIAGGPNEQFF; CDR3 DNA: TGCAGCGTTGCCGCCATAGCGGGAGGGCCCAATGAGCAGTTCTTC
J gene: TRBJ2-3; clone size: -; D gene: TRBD2; V gene: TRBV28; CDR3 protein: CASSPQPGLADLTDTQYF; CDR3 DNA: TGTGCCAGCAGTCCACAGCCGGGACTAGCGGACCTCACAGATACGCAGTATTTT
J gene: TRBJ1-5; clone size: -; D gene: TRBD1; V gene: TRBV6-5; CDR3 protein: CASRPTGGLNQPQHF; CDR3 DNA: TGTGCCAGCAGGCCGACAGGGGGCCTAAATCAGCCCCAGCATTTT
J gene: TRBJ1-4; clone size: -; D gene: -; V gene: TRBV5-5; CDR3 protein: CASSLMSRKNNEKLFF; CDR3 DNA: TGTGCCAGCAGCCTGATGAGTAGAAAAAATAATGAAAAACTGTTTTTT
J gene: TRBJ2-7; clone size: once; D gene: -; V gene: TRBV13; CDR3 protein: CASSPDGQRAYEQYF; CDR3 DNA: TGTGCCAGCAGCCCAGACGGACAAAGGGCCTACGAGCAGTACTTC
J gene: TRBJ2-7; clone size: -; D gene: -; V gene: TRBV29-1; CDR3 protein: CSVLTANYEQYF; CDR3 DNA: TGCAGCGTATTGACAGCAAACTACGAGCAGTACTTC
J gene: TRBJ1-1; clone size: -; D gene: -; V gene: TRBV18; CDR3 protein: CASSPFLVRGMNTEAFF; CDR3 DNA: TGTGCCAGCTCACCCTTCCTGGTACGCGGTATGAACACTGAAGCTTTCTTT
J gene: TRBJ1-1; clone size: -; D gene: -; V gene: TRBV30; CDR3 protein: CAWSDRVRTEAFF; CDR3 DNA: TGTGCCTGGAGTGACAGGGTGCGAACTGAAGCTTTCTTT
J gene: TRBJ2-1; clone size: -; D gene: -; V gene: TRBV7-7; CDR3 protein: CASSNDNNEQFF; CDR3 DNA: TGTGCTAGCAGCAATGACAACAATGAGCAGTTCTTC
J gene: TRBJ1-4; clone size: few; D gene: -; V gene: TRBV7-2; CDR3 protein: CASSLPESGHNEKLFF; CDR3 DNA: TGTGCCAGCAGCTTGCCCGAATCGGGACATAATGAAAAACTGTTTTTT
J gene: TRBJ2-1; clone size: -; D gene: -; V gene: TRBV28; CDR3 protein: CASRGLAVEQFF; CDR3 DNA: TGTGCCAGCAGAGGGCTAGCAGTCGAGCAGTTCTTC